This T cell receptor (delta chain) was captured in a study of γδ T cells in repeated Plasmodium falciparum infection. The overall study: Malian children with intense seasonal malaria exposure were compared with matched Australian children.

Points on this clone: The protein TCRdb lists belongs to a much larger clone and differs from this DNA's translation at residue 13, which points to a read error; the protein shown is made from the DNA.

TCRdb re-called the multiplex PCR reads via CATT. The table lists 90,000 or so delta-chain clones, 0.85% to 1% of them singletons. V shed 0 bases, J shed 0 bases, and the junction held 28 bases outside the gene matches. CDR1 is GEAIGNYY, CDR2 EKD, per germline. The CDR3 loop spans 24 amino acids. Vgamma9/Vdelta2+ and Vdelta2-negative gammadelta T cells were flow-sorted from PBMC for bulk sequencing. The sequence was collected from a pool of human donors (malaria-infected and uninfected, not separated). Material for sequencing was gamma-delta T cells from blood. The chain has TRDV2 and TRDJ1; 9 nucleotides agree with TRDD3. TCRdb offers no J gene call, so here the DNA was matched to germline to obtain one. The CDR3 DNA is TGTGCCTGTGACACCGTGAGGGGGGGGGATACCCACCACAGTACACCGACGTACACCGATAAACTCATCTTT. This gives the protein CACDTVRGGDTHHSTPTYTDKLIF.